These 7 T cell receptor beta chains were sequenced from one sample in a study of regulatory T cells in long-lasting Graves disease. Relying on iRepertoire HTBI primers and Arm-PCR of CDR3 regions, the team built TCR beta libraries. TCRdb re-derived calls from the multiplex PCR reads in MiXCR, one entry per CDR3 protein. The sample holds about 210,000 distinct CDR3 sequences, roughly 20% seen once. The time point is: newly diagnosed GD, antithyroid drugs for less than 3 months. Making the TCR library involved RNA that had been extracted from PBMCs. These records were also assigned to another study, of T cells in Graves' hyperthyroidism and ophthalmopathy.

Specimen: peripheral blood mononuclear cells (PBMCs), collected at new diagnosis, from a patient treated with antithyroid drugs. Every receptor here comes from a woman aged 25 to 39 with Graves disease.

Ten or more counts support this clonotype. The rearrangement uses TRBV7-9 and TRBJ2-7; TRBD2 agrees at 16 bases. This CDR3 is 20 amino acids long. The V gene end was trimmed by 4 bases and the J gene end by 4 bases; junction bases not matched to a gene: 16. Germline CDR1 SEHNR, CDR2 FQNEAQ (reference sequence). CDR3 region: CASSYRGGTSGGGSAYEQYF. CDR3 bases: TGTGCCAGCAGCTACCGCGGCGGGACTAGCGGGGGGGGGTCCGCATACGAGCAGTACTTC.

This clonotype was counted ten times or more. J is TRBJ2-2 and V is TRBV15; 7 bases line up with TRBD1. This CDR3 is 15 amino acids long. The J segment lost 4 bases and the V segment lost 1 base, leaving 3 bases of the junction unmatched. Germline CDR1 is LNHNV and CDR2 is YYDKDF (reference sequence). The DNA for the CDR3 is TGTGCCACCAGCAGAGGGACAGGCTTCACCGGGGAGCTGTTTTTT. Protein product: CATSRGTGFTGELFF.

This clonotype was seen at least ten times. J is TRBJ2-1 and V is TRBV28; TRBD2 aligns across 7 bases. Trimming removed 2 bases from V and 7 bases from J; junction bases left unmatched: 5. Germline V lookup: CDR1 MDHEN, CDR2 SYDVKM. The CDR3 covers 14 residues. DNA of the CDR3: TGTGCCAGCAGTTTAGGCGGGAGAGGGAATGAGCAGTTCTTC. It codes for CASSLGGRGNEQFF.

In its sample, this clonotype was seen many times. The gene calls are TRBV5-5 and TRBJ2-7; D unresolved. The CDR3 totals 13 residues. V shed 3 bases and J shed 6 bases, with 13 bases lying between them. The germline V gene encodes CDR1 SGHKS and CDR2 YYEKEE (reference sequence). In nucleotides, the CDR3 is TGTGCCAGCAGCTCGACCCCAAAGGGCGAGCAGTACTTC. This codes for CASSSTPKGEQYF.

In this sample, this clonotype turned up once. The V gene is TRBV28, the J gene TRBJ1-5; D uncertain. The CDR3 has 14 residues. Trimming removed 6 bases from V and 8 bases from J, with 17 bases in between. Germline lookup yields CDR1 MDHEN and CDR2 SYDVKM. CDR3 residues: CASSPPVWLEPQHF. The CDR3 coding sequence is TGTGCCAGCAGCCCGCCGGTTTGGTTGGAGCCCCAGCATTTT.

This clonotype has a handful of counts. This chain links TRBV18 with TRBJ2-1; TRBD1 agrees at 9 bases. Trimming cost V 4 bases and J 8 bases; bases outside gene matches: 15. The CDR3 has 17 residues. CDR1 KGHSH and CDR2 LQKENI come from the germline V gene. The CDR3 spells CASSQPGQGRSRDEQFF. CDR3 coding DNA: TGTGCCAGCTCACAACCGGGACAGGGAAGGTCTCGCGATGAGCAGTTCTTC.

The table lists this clonotype with many counts. The genes are TRBV11-3 and TRBJ2-7; TRBD1 matches at 8 bases. The germline V gene has CDR1 SGHNT and CDR2 YENEEA. J was trimmed by 1 base and V by 4 bases; bases with no gene match: 3. The CDR3 length is 14 residues. The CDR3 nucleotides read TGTGCCAGCAGCTACGGACAGGGTTCCTACGAGCAGTACTTC. As protein: CASSYGQGSYEQYF.